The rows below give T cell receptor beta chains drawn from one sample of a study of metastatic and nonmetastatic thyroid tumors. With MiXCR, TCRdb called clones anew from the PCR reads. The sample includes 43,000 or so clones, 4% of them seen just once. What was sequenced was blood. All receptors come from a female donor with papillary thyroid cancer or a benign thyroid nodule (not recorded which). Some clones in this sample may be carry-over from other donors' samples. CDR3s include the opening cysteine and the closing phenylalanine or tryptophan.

cdr3_aa: CSARDLGGRKSYNEQFF
j_call: TRBJ2-1
v_call: TRBV20-1
cdr3_length: 17

cdr3_aa: CASSHRDRGLPNTGELFF
j_call: TRBJ2-2
v_call: TRBV12-3/TRBV12-4
cdr3_length: 18

cdr3_aa: CASSFLGLRGNNEQFF
j_call: TRBJ2-1
v_call: TRBV27
cdr3_length: 16

cdr3_aa: CASSRTGSGNTTYF
j_call: TRBJ1-3
v_call: TRBV7-2
cdr3_length: 14

cdr3_aa: CASSYQGVSNQPQHF
j_call: TRBJ1-5
v_call: TRBV19
cdr3_length: 15

cdr3_aa: CATSDARVLMADTQYF
j_call: TRBJ2-3
v_call: TRBV24-1
cdr3_length: 16

cdr3_aa: CASSEASGRTGELFF
j_call: TRBJ2-2
v_call: TRBV10-1
cdr3_length: 15

cdr3_aa: CASSEYRGNGELFF
j_call: TRBJ2-2
v_call: TRBV25-1
cdr3_length: 14

cdr3_aa: CASSPNRDNSPLHF
j_call: TRBJ1-6
v_call: TRBV18
cdr3_length: 14

cdr3_aa: CASKGQLNTGELFF
j_call: TRBJ2-2
v_call: TRBV2
cdr3_length: 14

cdr3_aa: CATWDRLSNQPQHF
j_call: TRBJ1-5
v_call: TRBV19
cdr3_length: 14

cdr3_aa: CASSLGATGYLRYSNQPQHF
j_call: TRBJ1-5
v_call: TRBV12-3/TRBV12-4
cdr3_length: 20

cdr3_aa: CASSLVRGVGTEAFF
j_call: TRBJ1-1
v_call: TRBV7-8
cdr3_length: 15

cdr3_aa: CSAQLGNEQYF
j_call: TRBJ2-7
v_call: TRBV20-1
cdr3_length: 11

cdr3_aa: CSALRDRGGQPQHF
j_call: TRBJ1-5
v_call: TRBV20-1
cdr3_length: 14

cdr3_aa: CSARDTGGASGYTF
j_call: TRBJ1-2
v_call: TRBV20-1
cdr3_length: 14

cdr3_aa: CASSKGTGASYSNQPQHF
j_call: TRBJ1-5
v_call: TRBV19
cdr3_length: 18

cdr3_aa: CASSVGGSGYEQYF
j_call: TRBJ2-7
v_call: TRBV9
cdr3_length: 14

cdr3_aa: CASSDSRGHEKLFF
j_call: TRBJ1-4
v_call: TRBV6-5
cdr3_length: 14

cdr3_aa: CASRGIAEAFF
j_call: TRBJ1-1
v_call: TRBV3-1
cdr3_length: 11

cdr3_aa: CSVEVGTSAGELFF
j_call: TRBJ2-2
v_call: TRBV29-1
cdr3_length: 14

cdr3_aa: CASSVGTYDTIYF
j_call: TRBJ1-3
v_call: TRBV9
cdr3_length: 13

cdr3_aa: CASSPEGTDQNIQYF
j_call: TRBJ2-4
v_call: TRBV7-8
cdr3_length: 15

cdr3_aa: CASSAGRLQETQYF
j_call: TRBJ2-5
v_call: TRBV6-1
cdr3_length: 14

cdr3_aa: CASSLPRGNTIYF
j_call: TRBJ1-3
v_call: TRBV12-3/TRBV12-4
cdr3_length: 13

cdr3_aa: CASSLAPSPYNEQFF
j_call: TRBJ2-1
v_call: TRBV5-1
cdr3_length: 15

cdr3_aa: CASSESRGSQYF
j_call: TRBJ2-7
v_call: TRBV10-1
cdr3_length: 12

cdr3_aa: CAWSVPAYEQFF
j_call: TRBJ2-1
v_call: TRBV30
cdr3_length: 12

cdr3_aa: CSVDPGQGAKMNTGELFF
j_call: TRBJ2-2
v_call: TRBV29-1
cdr3_length: 18

cdr3_aa: CASSLNSASPTDTQYF
j_call: TRBJ2-3
v_call: TRBV5-1
cdr3_length: 16

cdr3_aa: CASNSAATSGGQYF
j_call: TRBJ2-7
v_call: TRBV7-6
cdr3_length: 14

cdr3_aa: CASRNKARPQQGALRF
j_call: TRBJ1-6
v_call: TRBV6-1
cdr3_length: 16

cdr3_aa: CASSELAGTLYEQYF
j_call: TRBJ2-7
v_call: TRBV6-1
cdr3_length: 15

cdr3_aa: CASSVDLTGELFF
j_call: TRBJ2-2
v_call: TRBV9
cdr3_length: 13

cdr3_aa: CASSFGTPPGYTF
j_call: TRBJ1-2
v_call: TRBV28
cdr3_length: 13

cdr3_aa: CASSHTGTGPNEQYF
j_call: TRBJ2-7
v_call: TRBV11-2
cdr3_length: 15

cdr3_aa: CASSLSTGGAGSYGYTF
j_call: TRBJ1-2
v_call: TRBV5-4
cdr3_length: 17

cdr3_aa: CATSDSGKVNTEAFF
j_call: TRBJ1-1
v_call: TRBV24-1
cdr3_length: 15

cdr3_aa: CASRPVSSHIGSYEQYF
j_call: TRBJ2-7
v_call: TRBV7-9
cdr3_length: 17

cdr3_aa: CASSLRQSNSPLHF
j_call: TRBJ1-6
v_call: TRBV13
cdr3_length: 14

cdr3_aa: CASSQGLSGNTIYF
j_call: TRBJ1-3
v_call: TRBV5-1
cdr3_length: 14

cdr3_aa: CASSVGTDTQYF
j_call: TRBJ2-3
v_call: TRBV9
cdr3_length: 12

cdr3_aa: CASSLEGPSYYGYTF
j_call: TRBJ1-2
v_call: TRBV5-5
cdr3_length: 15

cdr3_aa: CASRPGLATEAFF
j_call: TRBJ1-1
v_call: TRBV6-1
cdr3_length: 13

cdr3_aa: CASSLKGQGRDGSYNSPLHF
j_call: TRBJ1-6
v_call: TRBV27
cdr3_length: 20

cdr3_aa: CASGPLFGADTQYF
j_call: TRBJ2-3
v_call: TRBV2
cdr3_length: 14

cdr3_aa: CASSFGQGAGEQYF
j_call: TRBJ2-7
v_call: TRBV7-8
cdr3_length: 14

cdr3_aa: CASRPGQVNEQYF
j_call: TRBJ2-7
v_call: TRBV11-2
cdr3_length: 13

cdr3_aa: CASSELAGGGGSTDTQYF
j_call: TRBJ2-3
v_call: TRBV6-1
cdr3_length: 18

cdr3_aa: CASTRRDSVSGYTF
j_call: TRBJ1-2
v_call: TRBV6-1
cdr3_length: 14